The source of this T cell receptor (beta chain) is a study of blood T cell repertoires in COVID-19. About the research overall: Some COVID-19 samples were acute and others convalescent; all came from the United States, Italy and Spain.

TCRdb's copy holds only in-frame clones and misses some; the assay was immunoSEQ multiplex PCR. Of 200,000 to 250,000 clones in the sample, approximately 83% are singletons; the top ten hold over 4.5%. Note on this clone: The sample contains more than one DNA sequence encoding this CDR3.

Sequencing was performed on peripheral blood. This receptor was identified in a human donor in a cohort sampled during active COVID-19.

The CDR3 region has the DNA TGCGCCAGCAGCTCGTCCTACGAGCAGTACTTC. It is translated as CASSSSYEQYF. The rearrangement uses TRBV5-1 and TRBJ2-7; D gene unclear. The CDR3 is 11 amino acids. Trimming shortened V by 3 bases and J by 1 base, and 2 bases separated the two germline ends. Germline-derived CDR1 and CDR2 are SGHRS and YFSETQ.